The 17 T cell receptor beta chains listed next were all sequenced from one sample in a study of T cells after yellow fever vaccination. A single record per CDR3 protein comes from TCRdb applying MiXCR to the 5' RACE reads. The sample lists hundreds of thousands of distinct CDR3 sequences, 13% occurring once. Sequenced material: PBMCs, taken on the day of the yellow fever booster vaccination. The receptors derive from a young man who received the YFV17D yellow fever vaccine.

This clonotype has more than one count but fewer than ten. The germline gene is not matched at one end of the junction; a read error may be the cause. This sequence joins TRBV7-7 and TRBJ2-1, with D possibly being TRBD1 or TRBD2 (5 bases each). CDR1 and CDR2 (germline): SSHAT, FNYEAQ (reference sequence). The CDR3 has 13 amino acids. This chain's CDR3 is CASSFRGADEQFF. The CDR3 region has the DNA TGTGCTAGCAGCTTCCGAGGGGCCGATGAGCAGTTCTTC.

The gene calls are TRBV10-1 and TRBJ2-7; D may correspond to TRBD1 or TRBD2 (5 bases each). CDR3 size: 15 residues. Germline-derived CDR1 and CDR2 are WNHNN and SYGVQD (reference sequence). V was clipped by 3 bases and J by 2 bases, with 14 bases between them. The CDR3 nucleotides read TGCGCCAGCAGTGACCCGGGGACGTCCGCCTACGAGCAGTACTTC. Protein: CASSDPGTSAYEQYF.

In nucleotides, the CDR3 is TGCGCCAGCAGCATCTCGACTAGCGGAACGATCGGGGCAGCAGATACGCAGTATTTT. It yields the protein CASSISTSGTIGAADTQYF. This chain joins TRBV5-1 and TRBJ2-3; 9 nucleotides match TRBD2. The CDR3 consists of 19 residues. V trimming: 4 bases; J trimming: 4 bases; junction bases outside the gene matches: 19. Germline V lookup: CDR1 SGHRS, CDR2 YFSETQ.

A few counts support this clonotype. J is TRBJ2-7 and V is TRBV6-6, with unresolved D. V was pared by 0 bases and J by 9 bases, with 9 bases between. This CDR3 comprises 12 residues. Per germline, CDR1 MNHNY and CDR2 SVGAGI (reference sequence). In DNA, the CDR3 is TGTGCCAGCAGTTACTCGAAAGGTCTGCAGTACTTC. Residues: CASSYSKGLQYF.

There are a few counts of this clonotype. V gene TRBV20-1 combines with J gene TRBJ2-1; maybe TRBD2 (7 bases). The germline gives CDR1 DFQATT, CDR2 SNEGSKA (reference sequence). V lost 1 base and J lost 9, with 25 bases in between. The CDR3 totals 17 residues. This chain's CDR3 is CSARGIEAAGAVLEQFF. The CDR3 bases are TGCAGTGCTAGAGGGATTGAGGCCGCGGGGGCAGTTCTTGAGCAGTTCTTC.

This clonotype occurred many times. The chain recombines TRBV6-5 with TRBJ2-6; TRBD2 might be the D (5 bases). V was trimmed by 0 bases and J by 0 bases, leaving 15 bases between them. This CDR3 comprises 19 residues. Germline values: CDR1 MNHEY, CDR2 SVGAGI. CDR3 bases: TGTGCCAGCAGTTACTCGAGAGGGCAGCCCCTCTCTGGGGCCAACGTCCTGACTTTC. It codes for CASSYSRGQPLSGANVLTF.

The chain uses TRBV6-1 and TRBJ1-2; 7 bases match TRBD1. Germline CDR1 and CDR2: MNHNS and SASEGT. J gave up 4 bases and V 8 bases, and 19 bases lay outside the gene matches. The CDR3 contains 17 residues. The DNA of the CDR3 is TGTGCCAGCCTTCCCCTGGCAAACAGGGGCGAAGGCTATGGCTACACCTTC. Translated: CASLPLANRGEGYGYTF.

A few counts support this clonotype. The rearrangement links TRBV6-1 to TRBJ1-5; D gene unclear. There are 15 residues in the CDR3. The germline V and J ends were trimmed by 6 bases and 0 bases, with 12 bases remaining between them. Germline assignment: CDR1 MNHNS and CDR2 SASEGT. CDR3 residues: CASSPLAYSNQPQHF. Written as DNA, the CDR3 is TGTGCCAGCAGCCCCCTGGCCTATAGCAATCAGCCCCAGCATTTT.

The rearrangement uses TRBV27 and TRBJ2-1; D tentatively reads TRBD1 or TRBD2 (5 bases each). CDR3 length equals 14 residues. CDR1 MNHEY and CDR2 SMNVEV come from the germline V gene (reference sequence). V shed 1 base and J shed 3 bases, with 7 bases lying between them. Here the CDR3 reads CASSLLGVYNEQFF. In DNA form, the CDR3 reads TGTGCCAGCAGTTTATTGGGGGTCTACAATGAGCAGTTCTTC.

The chain employs TRBV6-1 and TRBJ1-3; 8 bases align to TRBD1. Germline V gene sequence: CDR1 MNHNS, CDR2 SASEGT. The V and J ends lost 8 bases and 4 bases, in that order; junction bases with no gene match: 7. The CDR3 loop spans 14 amino acids. In nucleotides, the CDR3 is TGTGCCAGCGGCCCACGGACAGGGGGAAACACCATATATTTT. Translating gives CASGPRTGGNTIYF.

For this clonotype: A much more abundant neighbour one base away suggests this may be a read error. The genes are TRBV3-1 and TRBJ2-3; unclear D gene. V lost 0 bases to trimming and J lost 7 bases, with 2 bases between them. The germline V gene encodes CDR1 LGHDT and CDR2 YNNKEL (reference sequence). The CDR3 has 11 amino acids. The CDR3 DNA sequence: TGTGCCAGCAGCCAAGAATATACGCAGTATTTT. It specifies CASSQEYTQYF.

The rearrangement links TRBV5-1 to TRBJ1-3; possible D gene TRBD1, 5 bases. Trimming took 0 bases from V and 4 from J, leaving 11 bases between them. There are 15 residues in the CDR3. Germline CDR1 SGHRS, CDR2 YFSETQ. CDR3 residues: CASSLGAGYGNTIYF. As DNA, the CDR3 is TGCGCCAGCAGCTTGGGAGCAGGGTACGGAAACACCATATATTTT.

The genes are TRBV28 and TRBJ1-5; D perhaps matches TRBD1 (6 bases). The CDR3 loop spans 17 amino acids. V lost 6 bases and J lost 6, with 24 bases in between. Germline CDR1 reads MDHEN; CDR2 reads SYDVKM. CDR3 nucleotides: TGTGCCAGCAGACCTTCCCGGGACAACCAAGGAGTTCAGCCCCAGCATTTT. The encoded protein is CASRPSRDNQGVQPQHF.

This clonotype showed up just a few times. The chain joins TRBV11-2 to TRBJ2-7; D is possibly TRBD2 (5 bases). Germline CDR1 reads SGHAT; CDR2 reads FQNNGV. The CDR3 loop spans 15 amino acids. Deletions cut 5 bases from V and 0 bases from J, with 14 bases between. DNA for the CDR3: TGTGCCAGCAGCCCGAGCGGAGCGAGCTCCTACGAGCAGTACTTC. This encodes CASSPSGASSYEQYF.

This clonotype was found a few times. V usage is TRBV5-1 and J usage is TRBJ2-3, with D maybe TRBD1 (5 bases). The V gene's germline CDR1 is SGHRS and CDR2 YFSETQ. Deletions cut 4 bases from V and 0 bases from J, with 12 bases between. The CDR3 has 15 amino acids. CDR3 DNA sequence: TGCGCCAGCAGCGAGGACACGCCTAGCACAGATACGCAGTATTTT. Translating gives CASSEDTPSTDTQYF. The full variable domain, completed using reference TRBV5-1 and TRBJ2-3, is KAGVTQTPRYLIKTRGQQVTLSCSPISGHRSVSWYQQTPGQGLQFLFEYFSETQRNKGNFPGRFSGRQFSNSRSEMNVSTLELGDSALYLCASSEDTPSTDTQYFGPGTRLTVL.

The chain recombines TRBV6-2 or TRBV6-3 with TRBJ2-2, with D tentatively TRBD1 or TRBD2 (5 bases each). V gave up 0 bases and J gave up 7 bases, with 21 bases separating them. Germline V gene lookup returns CDR1 MNHEY and CDR2 SVGEGT. The CDR3 runs 18 residues. The DNA for the CDR3 is TGTGCCAGCAGTTACTCGTTTGGGACCCCCTCATGGAACGGGGAGCTGTTTTTT. As protein: CASSYSFGTPSWNGELFF.

V is TRBV9 and J is TRBJ1-5; no definite D call. Germline assignment: CDR1 SGDLS and CDR2 YYNGEE. The germline V and J ends were trimmed by 4 bases and 5 bases, with 10 bases remaining between them. This CDR3 region has 13 residues. The CDR3 sequence is CASSPGAYQPQHF. DNA for the CDR3: TGTGCCAGCAGCCCGGGAGCCTATCAGCCCCAGCATTTT.